The 14 T cell receptor beta chains in this list originate from one sample, sequenced in a study of identical twins. TCRdb itself ran the 5' RACE reads through MiXCR, one entry per CDR3 protein. The sample shows 450,000 or so distinct CDR3 sequences, approximately 14% of them seen only once. The same sample was also studied in work on yellow fever vaccine responses in identical twins.

The sequenced sample consisted of CD4+ T cells sorted from blood. These receptor sequences come from a woman aged 18-35 years in good health.

This rearrangement joins TRBV7-8 to TRBJ2-3; D is undetermined. V was cut by 5 bases and J by 2 bases, with 11 bases left in between. This CDR3 spans 14 amino acids. Germline CDR1 and CDR2: SGHVS and FQNEAQ. This chain's CDR3 is CASSKDHNTDTQYF. DNA for the CDR3: TGTGCCAGCAGCAAAGATCACAACACAGATACGCAGTATTTT.

This clonotype has more than one count but fewer than ten. This chain links TRBV10-1 with TRBJ2-1; no definite D call. Germline CDR1 reads WNHNN; CDR2 reads SYGVQD (reference sequence). The length of the CDR3 is 14 residues. The V and J ends lost 1 base and 2 bases respectively, with 6 bases between them. Written as DNA, the CDR3 is TGCGCCAGCAGTGAGTTCCCTACCTACAATGAGCAGTTCTTC. Protein: CASSEFPTYNEQFF.

The CDR3 sequence is CASSLALYQGAFF. The CDR3 region has the DNA TGTGCCAGCAGTTTAGCGCTCTACCAGGGAGCTTTCTTT. V and J are TRBV12-3 or TRBV12-4 and TRBJ1-1, with TRBD1 as a possible D gene (5 bases). This CDR3 contains 13 residues. The ends were cut back, 0 bases at V and 10 bases at J, with 12 bases in the middle.

This clonotype showed up many times. The genes are TRBV7-2 and TRBJ2-7, with D unclear. V shed 4 bases and J shed 6 bases, with 7 bases lying between them. Germline lookup yields CDR1 SGHTA and CDR2 FQGNSA. This CDR3 is 11 amino acids long. The chain's CDR3 is CASSSSLEQYF. The CDR3 DNA is TGTGCCAGCAGCTCGAGTCTCGAGCAGTACTTC.

The chain employs TRBV24-1 and TRBJ2-1; TRBD1 aligns across 7 bases. Germline V gene data show CDR1 as KGHDR and CDR2 as SFDVKD. This CDR3 is 16 amino acids long. The V gene end was trimmed by 4 bases and the J gene end by 4 bases; junction bases not matched to a gene: 9. This CDR3 reads CATSDPSGQKYNEQFF. CDR3 bases: TGTGCCACCAGTGACCCATCGGGACAGAAATACAATGAGCAGTTCTTC.

The chain uses TRBV6-5 and TRBJ2-7; D unclear. The germline gives CDR1 MNHEY, CDR2 SVGAGI. The CDR3 covers 15 residues. V lost 2 bases to trimming and J lost 0 bases, with 11 bases between them. The CDR3 here is CASSYGAGVSYEQYF. The CDR3 coding sequence is TGTGCCAGCAGTTACGGAGCTGGCGTCTCCTACGAGCAGTACTTC.

The rearrangement links TRBV28 to TRBJ1-1; D not resolved. CDR1 and CDR2 (germline): MDHEN, SYDVKM. CDR3 size: 13 residues. Trimming left V 5 bases short and J 1 base short, with 8 bases between. CDR3 loop: CASSRMGNTEAFF. The CDR3 DNA sequence: TGTGCCAGCAGTAGGATGGGGAACACTGAAGCTTTCTTT.

This chain connects TRBV7-9 to TRBJ2-5, with TRBD1 matching 12 bases. After removal of 4 bases from V and 4 bases from J, the junction contained 4 bases not matched to a gene. Germline V gene data show CDR1 as SEHNR and CDR2 as FQNEAQ (reference sequence). This CDR3 has 15 amino acids. Written as DNA, the CDR3 is TGTGCCAGCAGCTCGGGACAGGGGGCGGTAGAGACCCAGTACTTC. Protein sequence: CASSSGQGAVETQYF. Using reference TRBV7-9 and TRBJ2-5 for the parts outside the CDR3, the full variable domain is DTGVSQNPRHKITKRGQNVTFRCDPISEHNRLYWYRQTLGQGPEFLTYFQNEAQLEKSRLLSDRFSAERPKGSFSTLEIQRTEQGDSAMYLCASSSGQGAVETQYFGPGTRLLVL.

This clonotype was detected many times. The chain couples TRBV5-1 to TRBJ2-2; TRBD1 aligns across 9 bases. CDR3 length equals 16 residues. Germline loops: CDR1 SGHRS, CDR2 YFSETQ. Germline trimming cut 4 bases from V and 0 bases from J; bases unmatched to any gene: 4. CDR3 loop: CASSDRTGANTGELFF. The CDR3 coding sequence is TGCGCCAGCAGCGATCGGACAGGGGCGAACACCGGGGAGCTGTTTTTT.

This clonotype is a singleton in its sample. V usage is TRBV3-1 and J usage is TRBJ2-7; possibly TRBD1 for D (6 bases). This CDR3 is built from 15 residues. The V end lost 4 bases, the J end lost 0 bases, and 13 bases lay between the germline ends. Germline V gene lookup returns CDR1 LGHDT and CDR2 YNNKEL (reference sequence). CDR3 sequence: CASSLRTQGSYEQYF. As DNA, the CDR3 is TGTGCCAGCAGCCTAAGGACACAGGGCTCCTACGAGCAGTACTTC.

This clonotype showed up just a few times. This rearrangement joins TRBV10-3 to TRBJ2-5; D may be TRBD1 (6 bases). CDR3 size: 14 residues. V lost 6 bases and J lost 4, with 15 bases in between. The germline gives CDR1 ENHRY, CDR2 SYGVKD. In DNA form, the CDR3 reads TGTGCCATCAGGGCCGGGACATTAGGAGAGACCCAGTACTTC. Residues: CAIRAGTLGETQYF.

Notes on this clonotype: A much bigger clone sits one base away, suggesting this may be a read error. The chain carries TRBV28 and TRBJ2-7; no clear D. Germline V gene data show CDR1 as MDHEN and CDR2 as SYDVKM. This CDR3 region has 12 residues. Between the trimmed V and J ends, which lost 3 bases and 1 base, there was a span of 4 bases. The CDR3, as DNA: TGTGCCAGCAGTTTTCAGTCCTACGAGCAGTACTTC. Protein: CASSFQSYEQYF.

The J gene is TRBJ2-7, the V gene TRBV30; weak D call: TRBD1 (6 bases). The V end was cut by 5 bases, the J end by 1 base, with 9 bases between. Per the germline V gene, CDR1 is GTSNPN and CDR2 is SVGIG (reference sequence). The CDR3 sequence is 12 residues long. The CDR3 is CAWDRSSYEQYF. The CDR3 nucleotides are TGTGCCTGGGACAGGAGTTCCTACGAGCAGTACTTC.

This clonotype was observed a handful of times. The V gene is TRBV19, the J gene TRBJ1-5, with D unclear. The CDR3 consists of 12 residues. Germline V gene lookup returns CDR1 LNHDA and CDR2 SQIVND (reference sequence). The V gene lost 4 bases and the J gene lost 8 bases, with 9 bases spanning the gap. This chain's CDR3 is CASSTRLEPQHF. In DNA, the CDR3 is TGTGCCAGTAGTACCCGATTGGAGCCCCAGCATTTT.